A selection of T cell receptor beta chains follows, all from one sample in a study of regulatory T cells in long-lasting Graves disease. TCRdb used MiXCR to reprocess the multiplex PCR reads, holding one entry per CDR3 protein. The data contain about 400,000 distinct CDR3 sequences, around 20% of them singletons. The sequenced sample was peripheral blood mononuclear cells (PBMCs), obtained when the disease was refractory, from a patient treated with antithyroid drugs. Receptors originate from a female donor with Graves disease. Both conserved end residues are part of each CDR3. A D gene is named only where the DNA matches it firmly. Size is omitted from some rows. Given values are once, few, many or a class for expanded clones.

v_call: TRBV10-2
d_call: TRBD1
j_call: TRBJ1-5
clone_size: few
cdr3_nt: TGCGCCAGCAGTGGGTCGAATAAGCAGACGGACAGGGAGGGTCAGCCCCAGCATTTT
cdr3_aa: CASSGSNKQTDREGQPQHF

v_call: TRBV12-3/TRBV12-4
d_call: TRBD2
j_call: TRBJ2-7
clone_size: NA
cdr3_nt: TGTGCCAGCAGTTTATTAGCGGGAGGAGCAGGCGAGCAGTACTTC
cdr3_aa: CASSLLAGGAGEQYF

v_call: TRBV20-1
d_call: NA
j_call: TRBJ2-7
clone_size: few
cdr3_nt: TGCAGTGCTCCGACCCCAACCGAGCAGTACTTC
cdr3_aa: CSAPTPTEQYF

v_call: TRBV27
d_call: TRBD1
j_call: TRBJ2-7
clone_size: many
cdr3_nt: TGTGCCAGCAGTTTATCAGGGGGCGCCGATCAAATCTACGAGCAGTACTTC
cdr3_aa: CASSLSGGADQIYEQYF

v_call: TRBV7-2
d_call: TRBD2
j_call: TRBJ2-7
clone_size: many
cdr3_nt: TGTGCCAGCAGCTGGACTAGCGGGAGTTACGAGCAGTACTTC
cdr3_aa: CASSWTSGSYEQYF

v_call: TRBV7-9
d_call: NA
j_call: TRBJ2-7
clone_size: few
cdr3_nt: TGTGCCAGCAGCTTCGACTCCACTGAATACGAGCAGTACTTC
cdr3_aa: CASSFDSTEYEQYF

v_call: TRBV7-6
d_call: NA
j_call: TRBJ2-3
clone_size: NA
cdr3_nt: TGTGCCAGCAGCTTAGGACGCCAAGATACGCAGTATTTT
cdr3_aa: CASSLGRQDTQYF

v_call: TRBV18
d_call: NA
j_call: TRBJ2-5
clone_size: many
cdr3_nt: TGTGCCAGCTCACCATTCGACGGAAGCAGGACCCAGTACTTC
cdr3_aa: CASSPFDGSRTQYF

v_call: TRBV20-1
d_call: NA
j_call: TRBJ2-2
clone_size: NA
cdr3_nt: TGCAGTGCCCCCACAGGGAACCTAAACACCGGGGAGCTGTTTTTT
cdr3_aa: CSAPTGNLNTGELFF

v_call: TRBV11-2
d_call: TRBD1
j_call: TRBJ2-2
clone_size: few
cdr3_nt: TGTGCCAGCAGCCAGGGGGTCTGGTTAGCTGCCGGGGAGCTGTTTTTT
cdr3_aa: CASSQGVWLAAGELFF

v_call: TRBV12-3/TRBV12-4
d_call: NA
j_call: TRBJ1-5
clone_size: few
cdr3_nt: TGTGCCAGCAGTTTTTATAGCAATCAGCCCCAGCATTTT
cdr3_aa: CASSFYSNQPQHF

v_call: TRBV14
d_call: NA
j_call: TRBJ2-7
clone_size: few
cdr3_nt: TGTGCCAGCAGCCAAGATCTTGGAAGCTCCTACGAGCAGTACTTC
cdr3_aa: CASSQDLGSSYEQYF

v_call: TRBV5-1
d_call: NA
j_call: TRBJ1-4
clone_size: many
cdr3_nt: TGCGCCAGCAGCTTGGCTGTACAGGGTGACGAAAAACTGTTTTTT
cdr3_aa: CASSLAVQGDEKLFF

v_call: TRBV7-2
d_call: TRBD2
j_call: TRBJ2-7
clone_size: many
cdr3_nt: TGTGCCAGCAGCTTAGATTGGTCTAGCGGCTCCTACGAGCAGTACTTC
cdr3_aa: CASSLDWSSGSYEQYF

v_call: TRBV6-2/TRBV6-3
d_call: NA
j_call: TRBJ1-5
clone_size: NA
cdr3_nt: TGTGCCAGCAGTTACTACCACAGCAATCAGCCCCAGCATTTT
cdr3_aa: CASSYYHSNQPQHF

v_call: TRBV6-5
d_call: NA
j_call: TRBJ2-7
clone_size: NA
cdr3_nt: TGTGCCAGCAGTTCCCCGGGGGACGGATCCTACGAGCAGTACTTC
cdr3_aa: CASSSPGDGSYEQYF

v_call: TRBV5-1
d_call: TRBD1
j_call: TRBJ1-1
clone_size: few
cdr3_nt: TGCGCCAGCTGCCGAGGGGGCGATACTGAAGCTTTCTTT
cdr3_aa: CASCRGGDTEAFF

v_call: TRBV7-8
d_call: TRBD1
j_call: TRBJ2-5
clone_size: many
cdr3_nt: TGTGCCAGCAGAGCCGACAGGGCGCCCGGGGAGACCCAGTACTTC
cdr3_aa: CASRADRAPGETQYF

v_call: TRBV28
d_call: NA
j_call: TRBJ1-1
clone_size: many
cdr3_nt: TGTGCCAGCACCCCCCTGGAGGGCGCAGGGGCTGAAGCTTTCTTT
cdr3_aa: CASTPLEGAGAEAFF

v_call: TRBV7-2
d_call: NA
j_call: TRBJ1-1
clone_size: many
cdr3_nt: TGTGCCAGCAGGAATAAAGGGACTGAAGCTTTCTTT
cdr3_aa: CASRNKGTEAFF

v_call: TRBV20-1
d_call: NA
j_call: TRBJ1-5
clone_size: many
cdr3_nt: TGCAGTGCCTCATGGCGGGAGGCCAATCAGCCCCAGCATTTT
cdr3_aa: CSASWREANQPQHF

v_call: TRBV15
d_call: TRBD1
j_call: TRBJ1-5
clone_size: NA
cdr3_nt: TGTGCCACCAGCAGATTACAGGGGGATCAGCCCCAGCATTTT
cdr3_aa: CATSRLQGDQPQHF

v_call: TRBV3-1
d_call: NA
j_call: TRBJ2-2
clone_size: NA
cdr3_nt: TGTGCCAGCAGCCAAGTTGGGGGACGGTCGAACACCGGGGAGCTGTTTTTT
cdr3_aa: CASSQVGGRSNTGELFF

v_call: TRBV20-1
d_call: NA
j_call: TRBJ2-1
clone_size: NA
cdr3_nt: TGCAGTGCTAGACCCTTCACTAGCCCAAGTGGGAGCTATGAGCAGTTCTTC
cdr3_aa: CSARPFTSPSGSYEQFF

v_call: TRBV5-1
d_call: NA
j_call: TRBJ2-7
clone_size: few
cdr3_nt: TGCGCCAGCCGTCAGCTCGGGGTATCCTACGAGCAGTACTTC
cdr3_aa: CASRQLGVSYEQYF

v_call: TRBV30
d_call: TRBD2
j_call: TRBJ2-7
clone_size: few
cdr3_nt: TGTGCCTGGAGTGTTTCTAGCGGCGCCTACGAGCAGTACTTC
cdr3_aa: CAWSVSSGAYEQYF

v_call: TRBV12-3/TRBV12-4
d_call: NA
j_call: TRBJ2-7
clone_size: many
cdr3_nt: TGTGCCAGCAGTTTACACTATTCCTACGAGCAGTACTTC
cdr3_aa: CASSLHYSYEQYF

v_call: TRBV7-6
d_call: NA
j_call: TRBJ2-5
clone_size: few
cdr3_nt: TGTGCCAGCAGCTTAGCACAGGGAGGCGAGACCCAGTACTTC
cdr3_aa: CASSLAQGGETQYF

v_call: TRBV28
d_call: NA
j_call: TRBJ1-5
clone_size: many
cdr3_nt: TGTGCCAGCAGTTTAGGGAGGGTGGGTCAGCCCCAGCATTTT
cdr3_aa: CASSLGRVGQPQHF

v_call: TRBV28
d_call: NA
j_call: TRBJ1-1
clone_size: many
cdr3_nt: TGTGCCAGCAATCCCGGGCACACAAACACTGAAGCTTTCTTT
cdr3_aa: CASNPGHTNTEAFF

v_call: TRBV9
d_call: TRBD2
j_call: TRBJ2-7
clone_size: few
cdr3_nt: TGTGCCAGCAGAGCTAGCGGGAGCTGGGTGCAGTACTTC
cdr3_aa: CASRASGSWVQYF

v_call: TRBV5-1
d_call: NA
j_call: TRBJ1-1
clone_size: few
cdr3_nt: TGCGCCAGCAGCTCGGAGGTACAGGGATGGAACACTGAAGCTTTCTTT
cdr3_aa: CASSSEVQGWNTEAFF

v_call: TRBV12-3/TRBV12-4
d_call: NA
j_call: TRBJ1-5
clone_size: many
cdr3_nt: TGTGCCAGCAGTTTAGCAGGGTTTCAGCCCCAGCATTTT
cdr3_aa: CASSLAGFQPQHF